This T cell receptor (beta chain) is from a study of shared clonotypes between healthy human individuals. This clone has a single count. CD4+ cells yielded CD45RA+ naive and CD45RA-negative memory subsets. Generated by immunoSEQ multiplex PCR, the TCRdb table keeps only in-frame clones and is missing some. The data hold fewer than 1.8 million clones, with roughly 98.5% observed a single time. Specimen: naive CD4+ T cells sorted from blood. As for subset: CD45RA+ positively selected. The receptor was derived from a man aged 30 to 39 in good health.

CDR3 bases: TGTGCCAGCAGTGATCCCCCGGGGGTACACGAGCAGTACTTC. Translating it yields CASSDPPGVHEQYF. V usage is TRBV25-1 and J usage is TRBJ2-7, with D possibly being TRBD2 (6 bases). The CDR3 has 14 residues. V was clipped by 3 bases and J by 5 bases, with 14 bases between them. The germline gives CDR1 MGHDK, CDR2 SYGVNS.